A single T cell receptor (beta chain) is shown here with its context. Its antigen is still unknown. These data are taken from a study of cytomegalovirus exposure and HLA in healthy donors. Overall study findings and caveats: Indistinguishable V segments, including TRBV6-2 and TRBV6-3, were excluded. Productive rates of about 87% or about 30% were seen for most TCR beta V segments in an earlier analysis. According to the study, roughly 160 TCR beta chains were cytomegalovirus-associated.

Trimming shortened V by 0 bases and J by 7 bases, and 10 bases separated the two germline ends. Germline V gene lookup returns CDR1 SGHAT and CDR2 FQNNGV. CDR3 length: 13 amino acids. Primers for the PCR totalled 60 Vbeta and 13 Jbeta. This table comes from immunoSEQ multiplex PCR, and its TCRdb copy is limited to in-frame clones, with some not included. The data show approximately 92,000 clones, around four fifths seen once. Sequenced: PBMCs. The sequence was obtained from a man between 50 and 59 years old in good health and CMV-seropositive. J is TRBJ2-7 and V is TRBV11-2; D gene ambiguous. The DNA for the CDR3 is TGTGCCAGCAGCTTAGATCGCCGGGTAGAGCAGTACTTC. Amino acid sequence: CASSLDRRVEQYF.